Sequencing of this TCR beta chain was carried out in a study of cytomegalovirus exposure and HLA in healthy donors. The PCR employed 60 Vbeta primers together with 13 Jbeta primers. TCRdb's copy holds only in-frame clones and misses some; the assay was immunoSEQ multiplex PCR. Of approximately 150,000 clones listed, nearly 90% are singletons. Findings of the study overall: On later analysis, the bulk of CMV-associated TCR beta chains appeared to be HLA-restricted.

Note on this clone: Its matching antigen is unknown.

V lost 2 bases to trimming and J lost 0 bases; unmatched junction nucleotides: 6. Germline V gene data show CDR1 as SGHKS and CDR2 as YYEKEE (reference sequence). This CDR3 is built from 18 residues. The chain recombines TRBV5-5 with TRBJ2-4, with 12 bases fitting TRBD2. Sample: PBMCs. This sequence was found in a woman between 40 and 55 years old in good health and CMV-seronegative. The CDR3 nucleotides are TGTGCCAGCAGCTTCAGACTAGCGGGAGACTTAGCCAAAAACATTCAGTACTTC. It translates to CASSFRLAGDLAKNIQYF.